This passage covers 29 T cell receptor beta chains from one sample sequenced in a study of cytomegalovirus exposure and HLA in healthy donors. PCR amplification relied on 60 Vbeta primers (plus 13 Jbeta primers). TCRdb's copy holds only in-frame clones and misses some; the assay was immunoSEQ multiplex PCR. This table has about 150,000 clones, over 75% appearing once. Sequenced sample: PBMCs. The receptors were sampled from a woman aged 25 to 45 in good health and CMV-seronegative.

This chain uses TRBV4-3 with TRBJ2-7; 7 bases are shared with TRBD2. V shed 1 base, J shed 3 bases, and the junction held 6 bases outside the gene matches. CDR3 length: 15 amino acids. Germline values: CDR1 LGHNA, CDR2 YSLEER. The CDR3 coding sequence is TGCGCCAGCAGCCAAGTCCTGGCGGGGGACTACGAGCAGTACTTC. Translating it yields CASSQVLAGDYEQYF.

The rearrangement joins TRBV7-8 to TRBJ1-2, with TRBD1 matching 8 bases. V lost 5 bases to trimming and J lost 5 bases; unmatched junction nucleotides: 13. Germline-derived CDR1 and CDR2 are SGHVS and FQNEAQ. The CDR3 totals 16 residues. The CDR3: CASSPMGTGESYGYTF. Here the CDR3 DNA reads TGTGCCAGCAGCCCAATGGGGACAGGAGAGTCTTATGGCTACACCTTC.

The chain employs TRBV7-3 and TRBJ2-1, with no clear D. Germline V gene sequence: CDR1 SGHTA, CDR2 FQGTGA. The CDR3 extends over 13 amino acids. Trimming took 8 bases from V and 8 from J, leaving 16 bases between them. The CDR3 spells CASQSSGLDEQFF. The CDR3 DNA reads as TGTGCCAGCCAAAGCTCTGGGCTCGATGAGCAGTTCTTC.

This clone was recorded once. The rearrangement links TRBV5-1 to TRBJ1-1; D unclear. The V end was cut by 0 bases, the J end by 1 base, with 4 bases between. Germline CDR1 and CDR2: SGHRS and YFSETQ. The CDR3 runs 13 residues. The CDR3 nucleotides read TGCGCCAGCAGCTTGGCAGAGAACACTGAAGCTTTCTTT. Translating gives CASSLAENTEAFF.

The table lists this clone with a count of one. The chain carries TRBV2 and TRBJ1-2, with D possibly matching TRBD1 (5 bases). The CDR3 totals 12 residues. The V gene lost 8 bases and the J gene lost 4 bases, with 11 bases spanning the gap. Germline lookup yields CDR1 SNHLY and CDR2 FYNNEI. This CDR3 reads CASRPQGYGYTF. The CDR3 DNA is TGTGCCAGCCGACCTCAGGGCTATGGCTACACCTTC.

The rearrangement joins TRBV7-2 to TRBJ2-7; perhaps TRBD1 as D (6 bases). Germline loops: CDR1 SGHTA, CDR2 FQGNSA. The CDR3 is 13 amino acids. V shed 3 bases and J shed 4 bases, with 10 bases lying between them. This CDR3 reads CASSFARGYEQYF. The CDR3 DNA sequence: TGTGCCAGCAGCTTTGCCAGGGGATACGAGCAGTACTTC.

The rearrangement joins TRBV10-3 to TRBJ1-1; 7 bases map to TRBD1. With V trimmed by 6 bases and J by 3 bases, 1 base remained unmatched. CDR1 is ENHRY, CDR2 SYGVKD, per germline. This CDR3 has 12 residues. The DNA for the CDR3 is TGTGCCATCAGGCAGGGGGACACTGAAGCTTTCTTT. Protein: CAIRQGDTEAFF.

The DNA of the CDR3 is TGTGCCAGCAGTGGAGAAGACAGGGGTCAGCCCCAGCATTTT. Translation: CASSGEDRGQPQHF. The chain joins TRBV2 to TRBJ1-5; 8 nucleotides align to TRBD1. Germline V lookup: CDR1 SNHLY, CDR2 FYNNEI. CDR3 length: 14 amino acids. The ends lost 4 bases at V and 6 bases at J; junction bases unmatched: 5.

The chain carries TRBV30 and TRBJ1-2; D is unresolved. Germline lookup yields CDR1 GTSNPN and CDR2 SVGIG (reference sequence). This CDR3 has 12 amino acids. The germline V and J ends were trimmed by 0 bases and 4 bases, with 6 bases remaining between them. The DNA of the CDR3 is TGTGCCTGGAGTGTGGCAGGCTATGGCTACACCTTC. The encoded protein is CAWSVAGYGYTF. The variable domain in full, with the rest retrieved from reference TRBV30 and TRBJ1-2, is SQTIHQWPATLVQPVGSPLSLECTVEGTSNPNLYWYRQAAGRGLQLLFYSVGIGQISSEVPQNLSASRPQDRQFILSSKKLLLSDSGFYLCAWSVAGYGYTFGSGTRLTVV.

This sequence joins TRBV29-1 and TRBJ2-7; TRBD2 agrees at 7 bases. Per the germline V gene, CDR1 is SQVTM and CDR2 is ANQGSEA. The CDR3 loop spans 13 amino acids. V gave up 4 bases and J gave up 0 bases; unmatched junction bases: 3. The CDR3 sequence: CSVGEGISYEQYF. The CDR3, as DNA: TGCAGCGTTGGGGAGGGAATCTCCTACGAGCAGTACTTC.

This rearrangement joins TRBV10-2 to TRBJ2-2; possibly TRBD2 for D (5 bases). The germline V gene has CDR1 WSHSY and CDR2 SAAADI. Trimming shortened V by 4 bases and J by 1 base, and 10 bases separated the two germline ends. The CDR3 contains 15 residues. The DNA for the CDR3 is TGCGCCAGCAGTGGTTCAGGAGGGAACACCGGGGAGCTGTTTTTT. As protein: CASSGSGGNTGELFF.

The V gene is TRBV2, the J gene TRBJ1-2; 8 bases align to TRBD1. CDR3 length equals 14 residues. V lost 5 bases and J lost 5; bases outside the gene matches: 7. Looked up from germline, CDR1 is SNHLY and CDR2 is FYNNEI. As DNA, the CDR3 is TGTGCCAGCAGTCCGGGACAGGACCTATATGGCTACACCTTC. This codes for CASSPGQDLYGYTF.

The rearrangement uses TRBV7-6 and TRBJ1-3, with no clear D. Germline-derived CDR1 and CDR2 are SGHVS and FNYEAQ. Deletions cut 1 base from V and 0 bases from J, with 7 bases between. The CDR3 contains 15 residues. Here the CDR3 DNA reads TGTGCCAGCAGCTTAGGGTCAGGCTCTGGAAACACCATATATTTT. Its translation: CASSLGSGSGNTIYF.

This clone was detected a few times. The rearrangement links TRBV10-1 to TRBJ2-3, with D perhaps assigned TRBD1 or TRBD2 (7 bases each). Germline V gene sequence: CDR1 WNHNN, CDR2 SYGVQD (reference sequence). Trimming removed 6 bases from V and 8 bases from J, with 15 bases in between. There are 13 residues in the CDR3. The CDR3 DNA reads TGCGCCAGCAGCGAGACAGGGAGGGGTACGCAGTATTTT. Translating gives CASSETGRGTQYF.

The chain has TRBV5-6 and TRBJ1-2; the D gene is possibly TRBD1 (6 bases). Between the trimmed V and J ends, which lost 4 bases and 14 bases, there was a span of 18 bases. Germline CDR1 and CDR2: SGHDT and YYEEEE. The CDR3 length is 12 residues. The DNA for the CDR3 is TGTGCCAGCAGCCTTGGGACCAGCGACAGGACCTTC. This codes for CASSLGTSDRTF.

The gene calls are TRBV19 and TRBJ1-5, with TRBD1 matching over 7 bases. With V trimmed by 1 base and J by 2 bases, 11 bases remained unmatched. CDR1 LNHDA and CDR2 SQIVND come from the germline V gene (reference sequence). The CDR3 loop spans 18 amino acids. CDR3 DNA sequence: TGTGCCAGTAGTATAGGGCGACAGGGTGGTCGTGGCAATCAGCCCCAGCATTTT. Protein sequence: CASSIGRQGGRGNQPQHF.

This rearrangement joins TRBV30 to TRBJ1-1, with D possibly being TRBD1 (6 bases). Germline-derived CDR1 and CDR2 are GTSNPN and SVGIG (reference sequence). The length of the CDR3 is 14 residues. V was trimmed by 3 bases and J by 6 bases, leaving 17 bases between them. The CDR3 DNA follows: TGTGCCTGGAGGGCACAGGGAGCGATGGCTGAAGCTTTCTTT. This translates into CAWRAQGAMAEAFF.

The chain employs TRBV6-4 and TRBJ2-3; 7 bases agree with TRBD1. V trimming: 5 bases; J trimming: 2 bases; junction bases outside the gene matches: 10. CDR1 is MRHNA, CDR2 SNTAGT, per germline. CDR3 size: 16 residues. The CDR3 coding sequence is TGTGCCAGCAGTCTTTTTCCGGGACAGCCCACAGATACGCAGTATTTT. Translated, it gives CASSLFPGQPTDTQYF.

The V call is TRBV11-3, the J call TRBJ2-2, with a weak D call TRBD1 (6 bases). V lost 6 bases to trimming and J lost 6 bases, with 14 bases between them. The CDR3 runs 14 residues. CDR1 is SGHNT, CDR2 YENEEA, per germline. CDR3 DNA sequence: TGTGCCAGCAGTGGGAACAGGGCCCCCGGGGAGCTGTTTTTT. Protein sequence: CASSGNRAPGELFF.

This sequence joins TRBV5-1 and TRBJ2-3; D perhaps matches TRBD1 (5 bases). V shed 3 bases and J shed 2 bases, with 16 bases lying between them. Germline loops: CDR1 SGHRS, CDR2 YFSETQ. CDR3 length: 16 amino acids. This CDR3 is CASSSGQQKSTDTQYF. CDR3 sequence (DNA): TGCGCCAGCAGCTCCGGACAACAGAAATCCACAGATACGCAGTATTTT.

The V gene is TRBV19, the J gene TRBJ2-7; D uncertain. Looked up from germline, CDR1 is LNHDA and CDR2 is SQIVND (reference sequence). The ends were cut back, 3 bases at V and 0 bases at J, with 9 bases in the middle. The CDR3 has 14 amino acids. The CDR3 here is CASSIVFSSYEQYF. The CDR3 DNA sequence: TGTGCCAGTAGTATTGTCTTTAGCTCCTACGAGCAGTACTTC.

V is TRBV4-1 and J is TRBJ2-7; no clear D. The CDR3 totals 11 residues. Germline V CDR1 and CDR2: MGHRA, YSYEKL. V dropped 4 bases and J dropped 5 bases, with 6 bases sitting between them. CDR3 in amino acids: CASSRGNEQYF. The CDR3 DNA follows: TGCGCCAGCAGCCGAGGAAACGAGCAGTACTTC.

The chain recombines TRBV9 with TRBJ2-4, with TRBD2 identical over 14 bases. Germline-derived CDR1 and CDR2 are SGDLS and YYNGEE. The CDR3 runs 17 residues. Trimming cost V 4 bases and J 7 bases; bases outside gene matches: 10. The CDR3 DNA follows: TGTGCCAGCAGCTCCGGACTAGCGGGGGGCCTGGGGAACATTCAGTACTTC. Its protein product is CASSSGLAGGLGNIQYF.

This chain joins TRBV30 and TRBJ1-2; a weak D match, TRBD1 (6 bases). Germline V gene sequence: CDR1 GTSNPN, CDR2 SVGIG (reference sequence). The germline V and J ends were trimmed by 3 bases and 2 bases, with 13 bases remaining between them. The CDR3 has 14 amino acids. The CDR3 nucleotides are TGTGCCTGGAGCCCCCAGGGGACGAACTATGGCTACACCTTC. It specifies CAWSPQGTNYGYTF.

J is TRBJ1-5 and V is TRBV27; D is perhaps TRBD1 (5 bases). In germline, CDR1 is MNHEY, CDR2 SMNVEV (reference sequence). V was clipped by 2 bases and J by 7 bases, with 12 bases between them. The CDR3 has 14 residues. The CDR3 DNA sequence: TGTGCCAGCAGTTTAGTAGCAGGGAACCAGCCCCAGCATTTT. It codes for CASSLVAGNQPQHF.

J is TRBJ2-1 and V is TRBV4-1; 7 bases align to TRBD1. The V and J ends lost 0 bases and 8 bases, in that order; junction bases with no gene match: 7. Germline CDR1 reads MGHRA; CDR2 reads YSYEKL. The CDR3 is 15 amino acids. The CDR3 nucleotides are TGCGCCAGCAGCCAAGAAACTCGGACAGGAGATGAGCAGTTCTTC. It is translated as CASSQETRTGDEQFF.

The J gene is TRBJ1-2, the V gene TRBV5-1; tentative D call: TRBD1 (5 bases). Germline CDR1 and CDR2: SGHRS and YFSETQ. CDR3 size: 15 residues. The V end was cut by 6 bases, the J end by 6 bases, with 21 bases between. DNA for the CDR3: TGCGCCAGCAACCCCTACCAGGGAATATCGCATGGCTACACCTTC. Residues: CASNPYQGISHGYTF.

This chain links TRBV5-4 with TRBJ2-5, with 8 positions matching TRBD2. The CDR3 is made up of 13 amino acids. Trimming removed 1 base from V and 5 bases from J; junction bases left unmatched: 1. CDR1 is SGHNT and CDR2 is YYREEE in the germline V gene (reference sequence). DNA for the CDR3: TGTGCCAGCAGCTTGTGGACTAGCGAGACCCAGTACTTC. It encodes CASSLWTSETQYF.

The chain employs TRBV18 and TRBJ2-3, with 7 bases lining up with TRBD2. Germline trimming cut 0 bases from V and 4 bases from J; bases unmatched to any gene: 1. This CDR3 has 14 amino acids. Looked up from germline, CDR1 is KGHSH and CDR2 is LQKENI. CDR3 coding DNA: TGTGCCAGCTCACCACCTGCGGGGGCAGATACGCAGTATTTT. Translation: CASSPPAGADTQYF. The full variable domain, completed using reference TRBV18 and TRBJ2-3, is NAGVMQNPRHLVRRRGQEARLRCSPMKGHSHVYWYRQLPEEGLKFMVYLQKENIIDESGMPKERFSAEFPKEGPSILRIQQVVRGDSAAYFCASSPPAGADTQYFGPGTRLTVL.